Following are 25 T cell receptor beta chains from one sample sequenced in a study of post-analysis software for immune sequencing data. Study-wide results and limits: Controls had lower frequencies than patients of about 5 TRBV segments, which included TRBV5-6, TRBV5-1 and TRBV20-1.

Researchers reported that TCR beta cDNA libraries carried unique molecular identifiers. MiXCR, applied by TCRdb to the PCR reads, yields one record per CDR3 protein. This table has approximately 770,000 distinct CDR3 sequences, about half appearing once. No antigens are known for them. Sequenced sample: blood. The receptor set was obtained from a girl aged 10-17 years with multiple sclerosis.

The chain uses TRBV6-6 and TRBJ1-1, with D possibly being TRBD1 (5 bases). There are 12 residues in the CDR3. Germline V gene data show CDR1 as MNHNY and CDR2 as SVGAGI (reference sequence). V gave up 9 bases and J gave up 10 bases, with 18 bases separating them. CDR3 nucleotides: TGTGCCAGTAAGACTTTGCAGGGTGGAGCTTTCTTT. The encoded protein is CASKTLQGGAFF.

This clonotype turned up a few times. The genes are TRBV5-1 and TRBJ2-7, with 10 positions matching TRBD2. Germline V lookup: CDR1 SGHRS, CDR2 YFSETQ. The J segment lost 0 bases and the V segment lost 5 bases, leaving 5 bases of the junction unmatched. CDR3 size: 15 residues. The CDR3 sequence: CASSGTSASSYEQYF. In DNA form, the CDR3 reads TGCGCCAGCAGTGGGACTAGCGCCAGCTCCTACGAGCAGTACTTC.

V usage is TRBV12-3 or TRBV12-4 and J usage is TRBJ1-4; 11 bases map to TRBD1. Trimming cost V 6 bases and J 3 bases; bases outside gene matches: 3. The length of the CDR3 is 15 residues. CDR3 amino acids: CASRWTGGPNEKLFF. The CDR3 nucleotides are TGTGCCAGCAGATGGACAGGGGGCCCTAATGAAAAACTGTTTTTT.

This clonotype was found a few times. The rearrangement links TRBV28 to TRBJ2-1; no definite D call. Looked up from germline, CDR1 is MDHEN and CDR2 is SYDVKM. V was cut by 3 bases and J by 7 bases, with 10 bases left in between. The CDR3 spans 13 residues. The CDR3 is CASSLALTNEQFF. CDR3 nucleotide sequence: TGTGCCAGCAGTTTGGCACTAACAAATGAGCAGTTCTTC.

V gene TRBV5-6 combines with J gene TRBJ1-1, with D maybe TRBD1 (5 bases). This CDR3 has 17 residues. Trimming removed 2 bases at V and 0 bases at J, with 17 bases between. Germline V lookup: CDR1 SGHDT, CDR2 YYEEEE. In DNA, the CDR3 is TGTGCCAGCAGCTTAAAGCCAAGCAGGGTTATGAACACTGAAGCTTTCTTT. Residues: CASSLKPSRVMNTEAFF.

This clonotype was observed once. The chain employs TRBV9 and TRBJ1-2; tentatively, D is TRBD1 (5 bases). V was cut by 0 bases and J by 3 bases, with 12 bases left in between. The CDR3 totals 15 residues. Looked up from germline, CDR1 is SGDLS and CDR2 is YYNGEE. DNA for the CDR3: TGTGCCAGCAGCGTAGGGCGCAGGGCCGACTATGGCTACACCTTC. It encodes CASSVGRRADYGYTF. The full variable domain, completed using reference TRBV9 and TRBJ1-2, is DSGVTQTPKHLITATGQRVTLRCSPRSGDLSVYWYQQSLDQGLQFLIQYYNGEERAKGNILERFSAQQFPDLHSELNLSSLELGDSALYFCASSVGRRADYGYTFGSGTRLTVV.

The V call is TRBV29-1, the J call TRBJ2-3; TRBD2 aligns across 9 bases. Losses at the gene ends were 5 bases for V and 3 bases for J; bases not matched to a gene: 3. CDR1 SQVTM and CDR2 ANQGSEA come from the germline V gene. This CDR3 is 13 amino acids long. The CDR3 sequence: CSVRLAGTDTQYF. The CDR3 DNA is TGCAGCGTTCGGCTAGCGGGAACAGATACGCAGTATTTT.

This clonotype has more than one count but fewer than ten. The chain combines TRBV5-1 with TRBJ2-7, with 12 positions matching TRBD2. From germline, CDR1 is SGHRS and CDR2 YFSETQ. Germline trimming cut 3 bases from V and 6 bases from J; bases unmatched to any gene: 7. The CDR3 sequence is 15 residues long. CDR3 in amino acids: CASSWDASGRGEQYF. DNA of the CDR3: TGCGCCAGCAGCTGGGACGCTAGCGGGAGGGGCGAGCAGTACTTC.

The chain recombines TRBV7-6 with TRBJ1-2; TRBD1 is a possible D gene (5 bases). Trimming pared 5 bases from V and 6 bases from J, leaving 22 bases between. The V gene's germline CDR1 is SGHVS and CDR2 FNYEAQ. The length of the CDR3 is 16 residues. CDR3 amino acids: CASSPTSPGRRHGYTF. CDR3 nucleotides: TGTGCCAGCAGCCCGACCAGCCCGGGACGGAGACATGGCTACACCTTC.

This rearrangement joins TRBV7-9 to TRBJ2-7; TRBD1 agrees at 12 bases. The J segment lost 4 bases and the V segment lost 10 bases, leaving 5 bases of the junction unmatched. The germline V gene has CDR1 SEHNR and CDR2 FQNEAQ (reference sequence). This CDR3 has 13 residues. The CDR3 spells CATGDRGRYEQYF. In nucleotides, the CDR3 is TGTGCCACCGGGGACAGGGGGCGGTACGAGCAGTACTTC.

This chain connects TRBV9 to TRBJ2-1; D is unresolved. In germline, CDR1 is SGDLS, CDR2 YYNGEE. This CDR3 spans 13 amino acids. Trimming pared 7 bases from V and 2 bases from J, leaving 10 bases between. The CDR3 DNA reads TGTGCCAGCTCGGCGCCAGCCTACAATGAGCAGTTCTTC. This encodes CASSAPAYNEQFF.

V usage is TRBV12-3 or TRBV12-4 and J usage is TRBJ2-3; D is possibly TRBD1 or TRBD2 (7 bases each). V lost 5 bases to trimming and J lost 2 bases, with 17 bases between them. This CDR3 contains 16 residues. CDR3 amino acids: CASSQTGRGHTDTQYF. CDR3 nucleotide sequence: TGTGCCAGCAGTCAGACAGGGAGGGGGCACACAGATACGCAGTATTTT.

This chain connects TRBV10-3 to TRBJ2-3; 12 nucleotides align to TRBD2. V shed 3 bases and J 3 bases; nucleotides not matched to a gene: 4. Germline values: CDR1 ENHRY, CDR2 SYGVKD. CDR3 size: 16 residues. For the CDR3, the DNA is TGTGCCATCAGTGACCCTGGACTAGCGGGAACAGATACGCAGTATTTT. Residues: CAISDPGLAGTDTQYF.

The DNA for the CDR3 is TGCAGCGTTGATCTGACCAACTATGGCTACACCTTC. This sequence encodes CSVDLTNYGYTF. The chain uses TRBV29-1 and TRBJ1-2; D is unresolved. The CDR3 is 12 amino acids. V lost 3 bases, J lost 2 bases, and 7 bases lay in between. Looked up from germline, CDR1 is SQVTM and CDR2 is ANQGSEA.

Only a few counts were recorded for this clonotype. The V and J genes are TRBV6-5 and TRBJ2-7, with TRBD1 matching 9 bases. This CDR3 spans 15 amino acids. CDR1 MNHEY and CDR2 SVGAGI come from the germline V gene. J lost 6 bases, V lost 6 bases, and 12 bases had no gene match. As DNA, the CDR3 is TGTGCCAGCAGACCCGGAGGGACAGGGACCATCGAGCAGTACTTC. Protein product: CASRPGGTGTIEQYF.

The table lists this clonotype with a count of one. This chain connects TRBV28 to TRBJ2-1; 7 bases map to TRBD2. The CDR3 runs to 15 residues. Trimming at V came to 5 bases and at J to 1 base, leaving 5 bases not matched to a gene. Germline-derived CDR1 and CDR2 are MDHEN and SYDVKM. Here the CDR3 DNA reads TGTGCCAGCAGTGGAATAGCGGGTTCCTACAATGAGCAGTTCTTC. This gives the protein CASSGIAGSYNEQFF.

This clonotype was observed a handful of times. V is TRBV12-3 or TRBV12-4 and J is TRBJ1-2, with D unclear. V was pared by 7 bases and J by 6 bases, with 18 bases between. The CDR3 spans 14 residues. CDR3 in DNA: TGTGCCAGCAACACCGGGGTCCAGTATCATGGCTACACCTTC. This encodes CASNTGVQYHGYTF.

A few counts support this clonotype. The genes are TRBV6-1 and TRBJ2-6; 9 nucleotides align to TRBD1. The CDR3 runs 17 residues. Germline trimming cut 4 bases from V and 4 bases from J; bases unmatched to any gene: 8. The germline V gene encodes CDR1 MNHNS and CDR2 SASEGT. In nucleotides, the CDR3 is TGTGCCAGCAGTGGGGGGACAGGGTATTACGGGGCCAACGTCCTGACTTTC. It encodes CASSGGTGYYGANVLTF.

The chain carries TRBV29-1 and TRBJ2-1, with 10 positions matching TRBD1. The CDR3 totals 14 residues. The germline V gene encodes CDR1 SQVTM and CDR2 ANQGSEA. Unmatched junction bases numbered 13, after V lost 7 bases and J lost 10 bases. The CDR3 loop is CSAQKRQGAYEQFF. In DNA, the CDR3 is TGCAGCGCACAAAAACGACAGGGGGCCTACGAGCAGTTCTTC.

This clonotype was recorded only once. This chain links TRBV18 with TRBJ2-4; possible D gene TRBD2, 6 bases. This CDR3 has 18 residues. Germline CDR1 reads KGHSH; CDR2 reads LQKENI. The V end lost 0 bases, the J end lost 0 bases, and 15 bases lay between the germline ends. For the CDR3, the DNA is TGTGCCAGCTCACCACCGGGGGGAACCATCCTAGCCAAAAACATTCAGTACTTC. This sequence encodes CASSPPGGTILAKNIQYF.

This sequence joins TRBV27 and TRBJ2-1; D is possibly TRBD1 (5 bases). Trimming removed 6 bases from V and 6 bases from J, with 15 bases in between. The germline gives CDR1 MNHEY, CDR2 SMNVEV (reference sequence). The CDR3 is 14 amino acids. CDR3 in amino acids: CASSNGQGSNEQFF. In nucleotides, the CDR3 is TGTGCCAGCAGCAACGGGCAGGGCAGCAATGAGCAGTTCTTC.

The V call is TRBV20-1, the J call TRBJ2-3, with TRBD1 as a possible D gene (8 bases). The V and J ends lost 8 bases and 0 bases respectively, with 18 bases between them. This CDR3 comprises 15 residues. Germline CDR1 DFQATT, CDR2 SNEGSKA (reference sequence). CDR3 sequence reads: CSTTGGGPSTDTQYF. The DNA of the CDR3 is TGCAGTACCACAGGGGGGGGACCTAGCACAGATACGCAGTATTTT.

About this clonotype: Relative to the germline gene, one junction end is altered; a read error may explain this. The V and J genes are TRBV7-8 and TRBJ1-1; TRBD1 agrees at 8 bases. The CDR3 runs 17 residues. The germline CDR1 and CDR2 sequences are SGHVS and FQNEAQ. CDR3 residues: CASSPFRGTGSYTEAFF. CDR3 DNA: TGCGCCAGCAGCCCCTTTCGGGGGACAGGCTCCTACACTGAAGCTTTCTTT.

Only a few counts were recorded for this clonotype. This chain joins TRBV4-3 and TRBJ2-7, with 8 nucleotides matching TRBD1. The germline CDR1 and CDR2 sequences are LGHNA and YSLEER. The CDR3 loop spans 16 amino acids. The junction had 9 bases not matched to a gene; V was cut back by 1 base and J by 4 bases. Here the CDR3 DNA reads TGCGCCAGCAGCCAAGTAGTTTCGACAGGGGTTTACGAGCAGTACTTC. It codes for CASSQVVSTGVYEQYF.

The chain carries TRBV5-1 and TRBJ2-7; tentatively, D is TRBD1 (6 bases). V shed 4 bases and J shed 6 bases, with 11 bases lying between them. There are 12 residues in the CDR3. The V gene's germline CDR1 is SGHRS and CDR2 YFSETQ. The CDR3 DNA reads as TGCGCCAGCAGCCCGGGACAACTCGAGCAGTACTTC. Encoded protein: CASSPGQLEQYF.